The 18 T cell receptor beta chains presented below share a single source sample, sequenced in a study of identical twins. MiXCR, applied by TCRdb to the 5' RACE reads, yields one record per CDR3 protein. Of fewer than 650,000 distinct CDR3 sequences listed, more than 9% are singletons. These data were also reused for a study on yellow fever vaccine responses in identical twins.

The sample comprised PBMCs. All receptors come from a woman aged 18 to 35 in good health.

In this sample, this clonotype turned up many times. The DNA for the CDR3 is TGTGCCACCAGCTGGAGGCAGATCACCGGGGAGCTGTTTTTT. Its protein product is CATSWRQITGELFF. This chain links TRBV15 with TRBJ2-2; perhaps TRBD2 as D (5 bases). Trimming pared 5 bases from V and 4 bases from J, leaving 11 bases between. The CDR3 is 14 amino acids. Germline-derived CDR1 and CDR2 are LNHNV and YYDKDF (reference sequence).

This clonotype was observed a few times. V gene TRBV27 combines with J gene TRBJ2-1; 13 bases align to TRBD2. Germline values: CDR1 MNHEY, CDR2 SMNVEV (reference sequence). The CDR3 spans 19 residues. Losses at the gene ends were 2 bases for V and 0 bases for J; bases not matched to a gene: 7. The CDR3 protein is CASSLLGLAGASSYNEQFF. Written as DNA, the CDR3 is TGTGCCAGCAGTTTACTTGGACTAGCGGGGGCAAGCTCCTACAATGAGCAGTTCTTC.

This clonotype was observed at least ten times. The chain carries TRBV7-2 and TRBJ1-5; D gene ambiguous. Trimming took off 5 bases at V and 1 base at J, with 3 bases between the two ends. Germline V gene lookup returns CDR1 SGHTA and CDR2 FQGNSA. The CDR3 runs to 12 residues. CDR3 sequence (DNA): TGTGCCAGCAGCCGGAGCAATCAGCCCCAGCATTTT. Translated: CASSRSNQPQHF.

This clonotype was seen ten or more times. The chain employs TRBV4-2 and TRBJ2-4, with 12 nucleotides matching TRBD2. The J segment lost 8 bases and the V segment lost 1 base, leaving 3 bases of the junction unmatched. The CDR3 totals 15 residues. Germline values: CDR1 LGHNA, CDR2 YNFKEQ. The CDR3 loop reads CASSQGTSGKDIQYF. In nucleotides, the CDR3 is TGTGCCAGCAGCCAAGGGACTAGCGGGAAGGACATTCAGTACTTC.

This clonotype was counted only a few times. The genes are TRBV24-1 and TRBJ2-3; 11 bases map to TRBD1. The CDR3 spans 18 residues. V was clipped by 6 bases and J by 6 bases; unmatched bases: 16. The germline V gene encodes CDR1 KGHDR and CDR2 SFDVKD. The CDR3 loop reads CATSTTPGQGDSGDTQYF. CDR3 in DNA: TGTGCCACCAGTACTACTCCGGGACAGGGGGACAGCGGCGATACGCAGTATTTT.

The chain uses TRBV29-1 and TRBJ1-2; D remains unclear. Germline V lookup: CDR1 SQVTM, CDR2 ANQGSEA. The CDR3 contains 13 residues. V dropped 2 bases and J dropped 2 bases, with 9 bases sitting between them. As DNA, the CDR3 is TGCAGCGTTGAATTTTGGCAGAACTATGGCTACACCTTC. Translating gives CSVEFWQNYGYTF. The entire variable domain, with the rest obtained from reference TRBV29-1 and TRBJ1-2, is as follows: SAVISQKPSRDICQRGTSLTIQCQVDSQVTMMFWYRQQPGQSLTLIATANQGSEATYESGFVIDKFPISRPNLTFSTLTVSNMSPEDSSIYLCSVEFWQNYGYTFGSGTRLTVV.

The chain couples TRBV4-1 to TRBJ2-2; D is perhaps TRBD2 (5 bases). CDR1 and CDR2 (germline): MGHRA, YSYEKL. Trimming removed 0 bases from V and 3 bases from J, with 8 bases in between. The CDR3 contains 15 residues. The chain's CDR3 is CASSQDRGDTGELFF. DNA of the CDR3: TGCGCCAGCAGCCAAGATCGGGGAGACACCGGGGAGCTGTTTTTT.

This clonotype has at least ten counts. The chain combines TRBV27 with TRBJ2-7; D unresolved. The V gene's germline CDR1 is MNHEY and CDR2 SMNVEV (reference sequence). The CDR3 is made up of 13 amino acids. V was clipped by 2 bases and J by 7 bases, with 12 bases between them. Here the CDR3 reads CASSLDPSREQYF. The DNA of the CDR3 is TGTGCCAGCAGTTTAGACCCGTCTCGTGAGCAGTACTTC.

This clonotype was seen a few times. As DNA, the CDR3 is TGTGCCACCAAGGAGGAGGGGCGGCAGCAAGATCAAGAGACCCAGTACTTC. Protein product: CATKEEGRQQDQETQYF. V gene TRBV24-1 combines with J gene TRBJ2-5, with TRBD2 as a possible D gene (6 bases). Trimming stripped 8 bases from V and 2 bases from J, with 23 bases between. This CDR3 region has 17 residues. Germline CDR1 and CDR2: KGHDR and SFDVKD.

The chain joins TRBV7-6 to TRBJ2-2, with 13 bases matching TRBD2. The CDR3 sequence is 18 residues long. J was trimmed by 3 bases and V by 9 bases; bases with no gene match: 13. Per the germline V gene, CDR1 is SGHVS and CDR2 is FNYEAQ. Here the CDR3 reads CASELWTSGGKHTGELFF. The DNA of the CDR3 is TGTGCCAGTGAACTTTGGACTAGCGGGGGCAAACACACCGGGGAGCTGTTTTTT.

The sample holds a few counts of this clonotype. V gene TRBV6-1 combines with J gene TRBJ2-1; D gene uncertain. V shed 9 bases and J shed 6 bases, with 9 bases lying between them. CDR1 is MNHNS, CDR2 SASEGT, per germline. The CDR3 covers 11 residues. CDR3 sequence: CASPWGNEQFF. The CDR3 DNA follows: TGTGCCAGTCCCTGGGGCAATGAGCAGTTCTTC.

The chain couples TRBV18 to TRBJ2-3, with a weak D call TRBD2 (6 bases). V lost 3 bases to trimming and J lost 6 bases, with 10 bases between them. The CDR3 contains 13 residues. The germline CDR1 and CDR2 sequences are KGHSH and LQKENI. The CDR3 protein is CASSPGGPDTQYF. In DNA form, the CDR3 reads TGTGCCAGCTCACCGGGGGGTCCGGATACGCAGTATTTT.

The CDR3 DNA reads TGTGCCACCAGTGATGTTGATCCTCTAGCGGGGGGGGGACAGTTCTTC. Amino acid sequence: CATSDVDPLAGGGQFF. V usage is TRBV24-1 and J usage is TRBJ2-1, with 12 bases identical to TRBD2. Germline V gives CDR1 KGHDR, CDR2 SFDVKD. The CDR3 runs to 16 residues. V was pared by 3 bases and J by 13 bases, with 12 bases of the junction left unmatched.

This clonotype was counted only a few times. The chain couples TRBV7-2 to TRBJ2-3; possibly TRBD2 for D (6 bases). Trimming took 1 base from V and 6 from J, leaving 14 bases between them. The CDR3 length is 15 residues. Germline V gene lookup returns CDR1 SGHTA and CDR2 FQGNSA. CDR3 sequence: CASSLVGLASDTQYF. CDR3 coding DNA: TGTGCCAGCAGCTTAGTCGGTCTAGCGAGCGATACGCAGTATTTT.

This chain connects TRBV20-1 to TRBJ2-7, with D perhaps given as TRBD1 or TRBD2 (6 bases each). Looked up from germline, CDR1 is DFQATT and CDR2 is SNEGSKA (reference sequence). This CDR3 is built from 14 residues. The V and J ends lost 2 bases and 5 bases respectively, with 16 bases between them. This CDR3 reads CSARFGGRGDEQYF. CDR3 in DNA: TGCAGTGCTAGATTTGGGGGGCGCGGGGACGAGCAGTACTTC.

Remarks on this clonotype: A much larger clone lies a single base off, so this may be a read error. This sequence joins TRBV10-3 and TRBJ2-1; 12 nucleotides agree with TRBD2. The CDR3 contains 15 residues. Germline lookup yields CDR1 ENHRY and CDR2 SYGVKD. Trimming removed 0 bases from V and 9 bases from J; junction bases left unmatched: 3. The CDR3 sequence is CAISESTSGSCEQFF. DNA of the CDR3: TGTGCCATCAGTGAGTCGACTAGCGGGAGTTGTGAGCAGTTCTTC.

Points on this clonotype: At one end the junction does not follow the germline gene, possibly because of a read error. The rearrangement links TRBV27 to TRBJ2-1, with 7 bases fitting TRBD1. CDR1 MNHEY and CDR2 SMNVEV come from the germline V gene (reference sequence). This CDR3 has 14 amino acids. CDR3 sequence reads: CSSSFLQGNNEQFF. CDR3 sequence (DNA): TGTTCCAGCAGTTTCTTACAGGGGAACAATGAGCAGTTCTTC.

This clonotype was detected ten times or more. The chain employs TRBV4-3 and TRBJ2-7; no clear D gene. The V end was cut by 0 bases, the J end by 4 bases, with 13 bases between. The CDR3 consists of 15 residues. Germline CDR1 and CDR2: LGHNA and YSLEER. The CDR3 sequence is CASSQEPDGRYEQYF. The CDR3 nucleotides read TGCGCCAGCAGCCAAGAACCAGACGGACGGTACGAGCAGTACTTC.